The 17 T cell receptor beta chains reported below all come from one sample, sequenced in a study of cytomegalovirus exposure and HLA in healthy donors. 60 Vbeta and 13 Jbeta primers were used in PCR. The method was immunoSEQ multiplex PCR; TCRdb's version includes in-frame clones alone and lacks a portion of them. Of approximately 110,000 clones listed, less than 80% are singletons. The sample taken for sequencing was PBMCs. These receptors came from a man aged 25 to 45 in good health and CMV-seronegative.

This chain links TRBV15 with TRBJ2-1; 8 nucleotides match TRBD1. Germline-derived CDR1 and CDR2 are LNHNV and YYDKDF (reference sequence). The junction had 10 bases not matched to a gene; V was cut back by 1 base and J by 2 bases. This CDR3 spans 18 amino acids. In nucleotides, the CDR3 is TGTGCCACCAGCAGAGCCCGGAACAGGGGGTTTACCTACAATGAGCAGTTCTTC. This translates into CATSRARNRGFTYNEQFF.

The table lists this clone with a few counts. The V and J genes are TRBV2 and TRBJ2-4, with TRBD2 matching over 8 bases. The germline gives CDR1 SNHLY, CDR2 FYNNEI. With V trimmed by 7 bases and J by 11 bases, 4 bases remained unmatched. CDR3 length equals 11 residues. CDR3: CASIIAGLQYF. The CDR3 DNA reads TGTGCCAGCATAATAGCGGGACTTCAGTACTTC.

This clone occurred a few times. V is TRBV27 and J is TRBJ2-7, with a tentative D call TRBD2 (5 bases). Germline V gene data show CDR1 as MNHEY and CDR2 as SMNVEV (reference sequence). The CDR3 is made up of 13 amino acids. The V and J ends lost 3 bases and 1 base respectively, with 7 bases between them. CDR3 DNA sequence: TGTGCCAGCAGTTTCGGGATTTCCTACGAGCAGTACTTC. It yields the protein CASSFGISYEQYF.

The chain joins TRBV4-3 to TRBJ2-1; 7 nucleotides line up with TRBD2. J lost 3 bases, V lost 0 bases, and 5 bases had no gene match. Germline-derived CDR1 and CDR2 are LGHNA and YSLEER. The CDR3 contains 16 residues. The CDR3 protein is CASSQDSLANYNEQFF. In DNA, the CDR3 is TGCGCCAGCAGCCAAGACTCACTAGCGAACTACAATGAGCAGTTCTTC.

This clone showed up just once. The chain couples TRBV7-8 to TRBJ2-7; the D gene is possibly TRBD2 (6 bases). Trimming stripped 5 bases from V and 4 bases from J, with 15 bases between. Germline V CDR1 and CDR2: SGHVS, FQNEAQ. This CDR3 spans 14 amino acids. The CDR3 bases are TGTGCCAGCAGCCGAGCTAGCGTTCGGTACGAGCAGTACTTC. Translation: CASSRASVRYEQYF.

J is TRBJ1-4 and V is TRBV5-1; maybe TRBD1 (5 bases). This CDR3 is built from 15 residues. V shed 1 base and J shed 2 bases, with 9 bases lying between them. The germline V gene encodes CDR1 SGHRS and CDR2 YFSETQ. The CDR3 protein is CASSLQGSTNEKLFF. Here the CDR3 DNA reads TGCGCCAGCAGCTTGCAGGGTTCTACTAATGAAAAACTGTTTTTT.

The gene calls are TRBV12-5 and TRBJ2-3; 10 bases line up with TRBD1. Germline V gene sequence: CDR1 LGHNT, CDR2 FRNRAP. The CDR3 has 15 residues. With V trimmed by 9 bases and J by 6 bases, 12 bases remained unmatched. Written as DNA, the CDR3 is TGTGCTAGCGGTCCGGGACAGGGGACGTCGGATACGCAGTATTTT. It encodes CASGPGQGTSDTQYF.

This chain connects TRBV5-5 to TRBJ2-5, with a possible D match to TRBD1 (7 bases). Germline V gene lookup returns CDR1 SGHKS and CDR2 YYEKEE (reference sequence). Trimming removed 4 bases from V and 2 bases from J, with 15 bases in between. This CDR3 region has 15 residues. CDR3 nucleotides: TGTGCCAGCAGCCGTGCGGGACAGAAGCAAGAGACCCAGTACTTC. Its translation: CASSRAGQKQETQYF.

This chain connects TRBV7-8 to TRBJ1-1; D is perhaps TRBD1 (5 bases). Germline V gene sequence: CDR1 SGHVS, CDR2 FQNEAQ. CDR3 length: 11 residues. V lost 5 bases, J lost 7 bases, and 8 bases lay in between. CDR3 bases: TGTGCCAGCAGCGTTGACAGTGAAGCTTTCTTT. Its protein is CASSVDSEAFF. Combining the CDR3 with reference TRBV7-8 and TRBJ1-1 gives the whole variable domain GAGVSQSPRYKVAKRGQDVALRCDPISGHVSLFWYQQALGQGPEFLTYFQNEAQLDKSGLPSDRFFAERPEGSVSTLKIQRTQQEDSAVYLCASSVDSEAFFGQGTRLTVV.

This rearrangement joins TRBV19 to TRBJ1-2; D might be TRBD1 (6 bases). Germline CDR1 is LNHDA and CDR2 is SQIVND (reference sequence). The CDR3 is 15 residues long. Trimming shortened V by 0 bases and J by 4 bases, and 12 bases separated the two germline ends. The CDR3 reads CASSIEWTVRYGYTF. The CDR3, as DNA: TGTGCCAGTAGTATAGAGTGGACAGTGCGCTATGGCTACACCTTC.

This rearrangement joins TRBV5-6 to TRBJ2-7, with TRBD2 identical over 12 bases. Germline V gives CDR1 SGHDT, CDR2 YYEEEE. With 5 bases clipped from V and 2 bases from J, the junction kept 5 bases outside the gene matches. The CDR3 spans 15 residues. The CDR3 sequence: CASSQLAGGTYEQYF. CDR3 in DNA: TGTGCCAGCAGTCAACTAGCGGGAGGCACCTACGAGCAGTACTTC. Filled out from reference TRBV5-6 and TRBJ2-7, the complete variable domain reads DAGVTQSPTHLIKTRGQQVTLRCSPKSGHDTVSWYQQALGQGPQFIFQYYEEEERQRGNFPDRFSGHQFPNYSSELNVNALLLGDSALYLCASSQLAGGTYEQYFGPGTRLTVT.

Of note for this clone: Other DNA sequences from this sample encode an identical CDR3 as well. The chain is built from TRBV5-6 and TRBJ2-1; D ambiguous. CDR1 is SGHDT, CDR2 YYEEEE, per germline. Trimming stripped 0 bases from V and 10 bases from J, with 8 bases between. CDR3 length: 12 residues. CDR3 region: CASSLGEEEQFF. The CDR3 DNA reads TGTGCCAGCAGCTTGGGAGAGGAAGAGCAGTTCTTC.

This clone was counted once. The chain couples TRBV25-1 to TRBJ2-6; perhaps TRBD1 as D (6 bases). Germline V gene sequence: CDR1 MGHDK, CDR2 SYGVNS. There are 13 residues in the CDR3. Trimming pared 8 bases from V and 4 bases from J, leaving 9 bases between. The DNA of the CDR3 is TGTGCCAGCTTGGGGGCCGGGGCCAACGTCCTGACTTTC. This gives the protein CASLGAGANVLTF.

In nucleotides, the CDR3 is TGTGCTAGTGGTTTGACTTATTCGACCGGGGAGCTGTTTTTT. Its translation is CASGLTYSTGELFF. This chain links TRBV12-5 with TRBJ2-2; D call uncertain. The CDR3 consists of 14 residues. V lost 2 bases and J lost 5, with 9 bases in between. Germline CDR1 is LGHNT and CDR2 is FRNRAP.

The chain links TRBV27 to TRBJ2-3, with 9 bases identical to TRBD2. V lost 1 base, J lost 6 bases, and 2 bases stayed unmatched. Germline CDR1 MNHEY, CDR2 SMNVEV (reference sequence). This CDR3 has 14 amino acids. Written as DNA, the CDR3 is TGTGCCAGCAGTTTATATAGCGGGAGTGATACGCAGTATTTT. Translating it yields CASSLYSGSDTQYF.

This chain uses TRBV5-4 with TRBJ2-7; D not resolved. The CDR3 runs to 14 residues. Deletions cut 0 bases from V and 0 bases from J, with 7 bases between. Germline lookup yields CDR1 SGHNT and CDR2 YYREEE (reference sequence). Here the CDR3 DNA reads TGTGCCAGCAGCTTGGTCAGAAACTCCTACGAGCAGTACTTC. Its protein product is CASSLVRNSYEQYF.

The rearrangement joins TRBV6-6 to TRBJ2-1; a weak D match, TRBD2 (6 bases). This CDR3 is built from 14 residues. Trimming removed 6 bases at V and 6 bases at J, with 15 bases between. Germline V CDR1 and CDR2: MNHNY, SVGAGI (reference sequence). As DNA, the CDR3 is TGTGCCAGCAGGATTTCGGGAGTGCGCAATGAGCAGTTCTTC. Translated, it gives CASRISGVRNEQFF.